This is a list of T cell receptor beta chains from one sample in a study of regulatory T cells in long-lasting Graves disease. TCRdb fed the multiplex PCR reads into MiXCR, producing one record per CDR3 protein. The table lists a few hundred thousand distinct CDR3 sequences, approximately 21% of them singletons. The source material was peripheral blood mononuclear cells (PBMCs), sampled when the disease was refractory, from a patient treated with antithyroid drugs. The origin of the receptors is a female donor with Graves disease. Both conserved end residues are part of each CDR3. A D gene is named only where the DNA matches it firmly. Size is stated for part of the rows, as once, few or many counts, or as a class when the clone is expanded.

d_call clone_size j_call cdr3_length v_call cdr3_aa cdr3_nt
TRBD2 many TRBJ2-5 17 TRBV12-3/TRBV12-4 CASSPRDGLAGAETQYF TGTGCCAGCAGCCCACGGGACGGGCTAGCGGGAGCAGAGACCCAGTACTTC
. many TRBJ2-2 14 TRBV6-5 CASSSVGNTGELFF TGTGCCAGCAGTTCCGTAGGAAACACCGGGGAGCTGTTTTTT
. few TRBJ2-2 14 TRBV7-9 CASSPLDGTGELFF TGTGCCAGCAGCCCACTCGACGGGACCGGGGAGCTGTTTTTT
TRBD1 . TRBJ1-2 13 TRBV4-1 CASSQPTGPGYTF TGCGCCAGCAGCCAACCGACAGGGCCCGGCTACACCTTC
TRBD2 . TRBJ2-1 15 TRBV28 CASTEPAGGYNEQFF TGTGCCAGCACCGAGCCAGCGGGGGGCTACAATGAGCAGTTCTTC
. many TRBJ1-1 13 TRBV18 CASSPLPNTEAFF TGTGCCAGCTCACCACTGCCGAACACTGAAGCTTTCTTT
. few TRBJ2-7 13 TRBV19 CASSIALSAQEYF TGTGCCAGTAGTATAGCTCTGTCGGCCCAGGAGTACTTC
. . TRBJ2-3 15 TRBV7-3 CASSFGTSSTDTQYF TGTGCCAGCAGCTTCGGAACTTCTAGCACAGATACGCAGTATTTT
. . TRBJ2-7 17 TRBV7-8 CASSFSGPADPLYEQYF TGTGCCAGCAGCTTTTCGGGGCCAGCCGACCCTCTCTACGAGCAGTACTTC
TRBD1 many TRBJ1-1 14 TRBV20-1 CSARPGQRNTEAFF TGCAGTGCTAGACCGGGACAGCGGAACACTGAAGCTTTCTTT
. few TRBJ1-1 17 TRBV7-2 CASSLGWGRSLNTEAFF TGTGCCAGCAGCTTAGGCTGGGGAAGGTCCTTGAACACTGAAGCTTTCTTT
. many TRBJ1-2 11 TRBV20-1 CSARIGLRYTF TGCAGTGCTAGAATAGGGCTGAGGTACACCTTC
. . TRBJ1-2 13 TRBV13 CASSTGFNCGYTF TGTGCCAGCAGCACGGGATTTAACTGTGGCTACACCTTC
TRBD1 many TRBJ1-2 15 TRBV28 CASSFDRVRNYGYTF TGTGCCAGCAGTTTTGACAGGGTTCGGAACTATGGCTACACCTTC
TRBD1 . TRBJ1-5 13 TRBV20-1 CSVGTEGDQPQHF TGCAGTGTAGGGACAGAAGGGGATCAGCCCCAGCATTTT
TRBD1 few TRBJ2-5 16 TRBV4-2 CASSLKGGQGDETQYF TGTGCCAGCAGCCTAAAAGGGGGACAGGGGGACGAGACCCAGTACTTC
. many TRBJ2-7 16 TRBV11-2 CASSPLSSVAAYEQYF TGTGCCAGCAGCCCGCTGTCTAGCGTCGCCGCCTACGAGCAGTACTTC
. . TRBJ2-1 14 TRBV5-6 CASSLTSALNEQFF TGTGCCAGCAGCTTGACGTCTGCACTGAATGAGCAGTTCTTC
TRBD2 many TRBJ2-7 14 TRBV2 CASTLEGTSYEQYF TGTGCCAGCACTCTAGAAGGGACTAGCTACGAGCAGTACTTC
. few TRBJ2-4 14 TRBV6-1 CASSSDIGKNIQYF TGTGCCAGCTCCTCCGACATTGGCAAAAACATTCAGTACTTC